This T cell receptor (beta chain) was recovered during a study of cytomegalovirus exposure and HLA in healthy donors. Across the study: The 120 validation repertoires used the same platform as the approximately 670 first-cohort repertoires (as reported by a later analysis).

General observations from the study: Using the classifier, cytomegalovirus status was reportedly diagnosed with high specificity and sensitivity. One later analysis, an examination of the roughly 110 validation repertoires, found that first-cohort TCR clusters tended to co-occur in them.

This table comes from immunoSEQ multiplex PCR, and its TCRdb copy is limited to in-frame clones, with some not included. The sample lists fewer than 350,000 clones, 88% occurring once. V gave up 6 bases and J gave up 8 bases; unmatched junction bases: 6. Germline values: CDR1 MNHEY, CDR2 SVGAGI. The CDR3 is 12 residues long. As regards this clone: Its antigen is not known.

The sequenced sample was PBMCs. The rearrangement links TRBV6-5 to TRBJ1-2; 7 bases are a match to TRBD1. This TCR came from a woman under 30 in good health and CMV-seronegative. CDR3 in DNA: TGTGCCAGCAGAACACCCAGGGGGGGCTACACCTTC. Encoded protein: CASRTPRGGYTF.